This T cell receptor beta chain is drawn from a study of OX40 agonist ivuxolimab in advanced cancers. Only in-frame clones appear in the TCRdb table, and some are missing; sequencing was by immunoSEQ multiplex PCR. The data show 100,000 or so clones, with 80% to 90% seen just once and 5.5% held by the top ten. CDR1 is SGHTS, CDR2 YDEGEE, per germline. The CDR3 is made up of 14 amino acids. With V trimmed by 2 bases and J by 0 bases, 1 base remained unmatched. The receptor's source is an adult with an advanced solid tumor such as melanoma, head and neck, liver or kidney cancer. The genes are TRBV5-8 and TRBJ2-7, with 8 bases identical to TRBD1. The sequenced sample was CD4+ or CD8+ T cells sorted from blood, obtained in a trial of the OX40 agonist ivuxolimab. The CDR3 loop reads CASSLQGVSYEQYF. The CDR3 DNA sequence: TGTGCCAGCAGCTTACAGGGGGTCTCCTACGAGCAGTACTTC. The entire variable domain, with the rest obtained from reference TRBV5-8 and TRBJ2-7, is as follows: EAGVTQSPTHLIKTRGQQATLRCSPISGHTSVYWYQQALGLGLQFLLWYDEGEERNRGNFPPRFSGRQFPNYSSELNVNALELEDSALYLCASSLQGVSYEQYFGPGTRLTVT.